The rows below give T cell receptor beta chains drawn from one sample of a study of blood T cells in healthy people across ages. TCRdb re-called the 5' RACE reads through MiXCR, storing one row per CDR3 protein. The table has 550,000 to 600,000 distinct CDR3 sequences, 40% to 55% seen once. The sequenced material came from blood. The source of these receptors is a man older than 75 in good health. Each CDR3 is given with its conserved first and last residue. D genes are given only for firm matches. Only part of the rows carry a size: once, few, many, or a class if the clone is expanded.

J gene: TRBJ1-2
D gene: .
V gene: TRBV7-2
clone size: .
CDR3 protein: CASSPQVGGGNGYTF
CDR3 DNA: TGTGCCAGCAGCCCCCAAGTCGGAGGGGGAAATGGCTACACCTTC

J gene: TRBJ1-5
D gene: TRBD1
V gene: TRBV2
clone size: .
CDR3 protein: CASSTGGWGQPQHF
CDR3 DNA: TGTGCCAGCAGTACAGGGGGCTGGGGGCAGCCCCAGCATTTT

J gene: TRBJ2-7
D gene: TRBD1
V gene: TRBV6-2/TRBV6-3
clone size: .
CDR3 protein: CASSYETGSYEQYF
CDR3 DNA: TGTGCCAGCAGTTACGAGACAGGGTCCTACGAGCAGTACTTC

J gene: TRBJ1-5
D gene: TRBD1
V gene: TRBV7-9
clone size: few
CDR3 protein: CASSSGQIQPQHF
CDR3 DNA: TGTGCCAGCAGCTCGGGACAGATTCAGCCCCAGCATTTT

J gene: TRBJ2-3
D gene: .
V gene: TRBV7-8
clone size: .
CDR3 protein: CASSLVYPADTQYF
CDR3 DNA: TGTGCCAGCAGCTTAGTCTATCCGGCAGATACGCAGTATTTT

J gene: TRBJ2-3
D gene: TRBD2
V gene: TRBV9
clone size: .
CDR3 protein: CASSAGTNTDTQYF
CDR3 DNA: TGTGCCAGCAGCGCCGGGACTAACACAGATACACAGTATTTT

J gene: TRBJ2-3
D gene: .
V gene: TRBV4-2
clone size: .
CDR3 protein: CASSQVVGGESDTQYF
CDR3 DNA: TGTGCCAGCAGCCAAGTCGTCGGGGGAGAGTCAGATACGCAGTATTTT

J gene: TRBJ2-5
D gene: .
V gene: TRBV7-9
clone size: .
CDR3 protein: CASSSVVGGVGETQYF
CDR3 DNA: TGTGCCAGCAGCTCGGTCGTTGGCGGGGTAGGAGAGACCCAGTACTTC

J gene: TRBJ2-1
D gene: .
V gene: TRBV29-1
clone size: .
CDR3 protein: CSVEVGQAEQFF
CDR3 DNA: TGCAGCGTTGAAGTCGGGCAGGCTGAGCAGTTCTTC

J gene: TRBJ2-1
D gene: TRBD1
V gene: TRBV12-3/TRBV12-4
clone size: .
CDR3 protein: CASSIDRAYNEQFF
CDR3 DNA: TGTGCCAGCAGTATTGACAGGGCCTACAATGAGCAGTTCTTC

J gene: TRBJ2-5
D gene: .
V gene: TRBV4-3
clone size: few
CDR3 protein: CASSQSTGTRETQYF
CDR3 DNA: TGCGCCAGCAGCCAATCAACCGGGACAAGGGAGACCCAGTACTTC

J gene: TRBJ2-1
D gene: .
V gene: TRBV11-2
clone size: .
CDR3 protein: CASSLNLKGSYNEQFF
CDR3 DNA: TGTGCCAGCAGCTTAAACCTTAAGGGCTCCTACAATGAGCAGTTCTTC

J gene: TRBJ1-2
D gene: TRBD1
V gene: TRBV29-1
clone size: .
CDR3 protein: CSAKVGQGGGYTF
CDR3 DNA: TGCAGCGCAAAAGTTGGACAGGGAGGTGGCTACACCTTC

J gene: TRBJ1-5
D gene: .
V gene: TRBV10-3
clone size: once
CDR3 protein: CAISESKGGSNQPQHF
CDR3 DNA: TGTGCCATCAGTGAGTCGAAGGGGGGGAGCAATCAGCCCCAGCATTTT

J gene: TRBJ1-6
D gene: .
V gene: TRBV5-6
clone size: .
CDR3 protein: CASSFLGTGDSPLHF
CDR3 DNA: TGTGCCAGCAGCTTTTTGGGGACTGGAGATTCACCCCTCCACTTT

J gene: TRBJ2-7
D gene: TRBD1
V gene: TRBV7-9
clone size: .
CDR3 protein: CASSVSTGTGGYEQYF
CDR3 DNA: TGTGCCAGCAGCGTCTCCACCGGGACAGGGGGCTACGAGCAGTACTTC

J gene: TRBJ2-3
D gene: .
V gene: TRBV7-2
clone size: .
CDR3 protein: CASSLGGRPGDTQYF
CDR3 DNA: TGTGCCAGCAGCTTAGGTGGGAGGCCGGGAGATACGCAGTATTTT

J gene: TRBJ1-4
D gene: TRBD1
V gene: TRBV29-1
clone size: .
CDR3 protein: CSVEGRPQGAGEKLFF
CDR3 DNA: TGCAGCGTTGAAGGTCGGCCACAGGGGGCAGGGGAAAAACTGTTTTTT

J gene: TRBJ2-1
D gene: .
V gene: TRBV12-3/TRBV12-4
clone size: .
CDR3 protein: CASSSGLPGSEQFF
CDR3 DNA: TGTGCCAGCAGTTCGGGACTCCCAGGGTCCGAGCAGTTCTTC

J gene: TRBJ2-7
D gene: .
V gene: TRBV7-8
clone size: few
CDR3 protein: CASSEGRLSYEQYF
CDR3 DNA: TGTGCCAGCAGCGAGGGACGCCTTTCCTACGAGCAGTACTTC

J gene: TRBJ2-5
D gene: TRBD2
V gene: TRBV7-2
clone size: .
CDR3 protein: CASSLVVGGQETQYF
CDR3 DNA: TGTGCCAGCAGCTTAGTGGTCGGGGGGCAAGAGACCCAGTACTTC

J gene: TRBJ2-1
D gene: .
V gene: TRBV20-1
clone size: .
CDR3 protein: CSASSGVGEQFF
CDR3 DNA: TGCAGTGCTAGCTCAGGGGTTGGTGAGCAGTTCTTC

J gene: TRBJ2-3
D gene: .
V gene: TRBV28
clone size: .
CDR3 protein: CASSLEKQGGVADTQYF
CDR3 DNA: TGTGCCAGCAGTTTGGAGAAGCAGGGGGGGGTTGCAGATACGCAGTATTTT

J gene: TRBJ2-3
D gene: .
V gene: TRBV6-1
clone size: many
CDR3 protein: CASLSYTDTQYF
CDR3 DNA: TGTGCCAGCCTCAGCTACACAGATACGCAGTATTTT

J gene: TRBJ1-1
D gene: TRBD1
V gene: TRBV29-1
clone size: few
CDR3 protein: CSGDRGRTEAFF
CDR3 DNA: TGCAGCGGAGACAGGGGGCGGACTGAAGCTTTCTTT

J gene: TRBJ2-5
D gene: .
V gene: TRBV7-2
clone size: .
CDR3 protein: CASSLAGGVGQETQYF
CDR3 DNA: TGTGCCAGCAGCTTAGCGGGTGGAGTCGGCCAAGAGACCCAGTACTTC

J gene: TRBJ2-5
D gene: .
V gene: TRBV18
clone size: many
CDR3 protein: CASSPNQETQYF
CDR3 DNA: TGTGCCAGCAGCCCAAACCAAGAGACCCAGTACTTC

J gene: TRBJ2-5
D gene: TRBD1
V gene: TRBV20-1
clone size: few
CDR3 protein: CSATRDREPDGTQYF
CDR3 DNA: TGCAGTGCTACTCGGGACAGGGAGCCCGATGGGACCCAGTACTTC

J gene: TRBJ2-5
D gene: .
V gene: TRBV21-1
clone size: .
CDR3 protein: CASNVGSQETQYF
CDR3 DNA: TGTGCCAGCAACGTGGGTTCCCAAGAGACCCAGTACTTC

J gene: TRBJ2-3
D gene: .
V gene: TRBV29-1
clone size: .
CDR3 protein: CSVAGLRGTDTQYF
CDR3 DNA: TGCAGCGTCGCCGGGCTGCGGGGCACAGATACGCAGTATTTT

J gene: TRBJ2-5
D gene: .
V gene: TRBV6-5
clone size: few
CDR3 protein: CASSYIPEETQYF
CDR3 DNA: TGTGCCAGCAGTTACATCCCCGAGGAGACCCAGTACTTC

J gene: TRBJ2-7
D gene: TRBD2
V gene: TRBV5-1
clone size: .
CDR3 protein: CASSSITSAIYEQYF
CDR3 DNA: TGCGCCAGCAGCTCGATAACTAGCGCGATCTACGAGCAGTACTTC

J gene: TRBJ2-6
D gene: .
V gene: TRBV27
clone size: .
CDR3 protein: CASTAQGSGANVLTF
CDR3 DNA: TGTGCCAGCACCGCACAGGGCTCTGGGGCCAACGTCCTGACTTTC